Below, 5 T cell receptor beta chains from the same sample are listed, as sequenced in a study of T-cell memory formation after mild COVID-19. MiXCR, run by TCRdb on the 5' RACE reads, gives a single entry per CDR3 protein. The sample yields some 68,000 distinct CDR3 sequences, roughly 17% seen once. Sequencing input: PBMCs or a T cell subset sorted from them (not recorded which). All receptors derive from an adult woman who had mild COVID-19 (a few samples of this study predate the infection). Cell type and time point are not known.

This clonotype turned up a few times. The gene calls are TRBV7-9 and TRBJ2-5; the D is unclear. Per the germline V gene, CDR1 is SEHNR and CDR2 is FQNEAQ (reference sequence). The V end lost 7 bases, the J end lost 5 bases, and 17 bases lay between the germline ends. CDR3 length: 14 residues. Written as DNA, the CDR3 is TGTGCCAGCATCCCAGAAGGGTTTAGCGAGACCCAGTACTTC. Protein product: CASIPEGFSETQYF.

This clonotype was seen only a few times. This chain joins TRBV7-8 and TRBJ2-7; 10 positions match TRBD1. The V gene end was trimmed by 5 bases and the J gene end by 1 base; junction bases not matched to a gene: 8. This CDR3 region has 16 residues. CDR1 and CDR2 from the germline V gene are SGHVS and FQNEAQ. The CDR3 DNA sequence: TGTGCCAGCAGCGCTCGGGACAGGGGCCAGTCCTACGAGCAGTACTTC. Translation: CASSARDRGQSYEQYF.

The chain uses TRBV7-9 and TRBJ2-3; the match to TRBD1 covers 7 bases. The CDR3 extends over 15 amino acids. Germline trimming cut 1 base from V and 2 bases from J; bases unmatched to any gene: 3. CDR1 is SEHNR, CDR2 FQNEAQ, per germline (reference sequence). The DNA of the CDR3 is TGTGCCAGCAGCTTAGGGACAGGTTACACAGATACGCAGTATTTT. Protein product: CASSLGTGYTDTQYF. Complete variable domain (other parts from reference TRBV7-9 and TRBJ2-3): DTGVSQNPRHKITKRGQNVTFRCDPISEHNRLYWYRQTLGQGPEFLTYFQNEAQLEKSRLLSDRFSAERPKGSFSTLEIQRTEQGDSAMYLCASSLGTGYTDTQYFGPGTRLTVL.

This clonotype appeared many times. V and J are TRBV7-3 and TRBJ2-1; 8 bases are a match to TRBD2. CDR3 length: 16 residues. After removal of 3 bases from V and 1 base from J, the junction contained 5 bases not matched to a gene. Per the germline V gene, CDR1 is SGHTA and CDR2 is FQGTGA. The CDR3 is CASSLGASGSYNEQFF. The CDR3 nucleotides are TGTGCCAGCAGCTTGGGAGCTAGCGGGTCCTACAATGAGCAGTTCTTC.

This clonotype was found a few times. The J gene is TRBJ2-7, the V gene TRBV7-6, with TRBD1 matching over 10 bases. The CDR3 extends over 17 amino acids. Germline lookup yields CDR1 SGHVS and CDR2 FNYEAQ. V was clipped by 8 bases and J by 0 bases; unmatched bases: 13. CDR3 nucleotides: TGTGCCAGCGCATTCGACAGGGGGCCCGTGACCTCCTACGAGCAGTACTTC. Translating gives CASAFDRGPVTSYEQYF.